This T cell receptor beta chain is drawn from a study of blood T cell repertoires in COVID-19. Study background: Sites across the United States, Italy and Spain contributed samples from acute and convalescent COVID-19. T cells, B-cell-depleted T cells, or PBMCs supplied cDNA or gDNA.

The study counted Cohort 3 donors as recovered given two negative PCRs, clearance, or symptom resolution. Assay used: immunoSEQ multiplex PCR; TCRdb lists only in-frame clones, some missing. The table lists just over 350,000 clones, roughly nine tenths of them singletons. This receptor was taken from a woman in her twenties or thirties who had recovered from COVID-19. The sequencing sample was made of PBMCs or T cells enriched from blood (not recorded which).

The CDR3 nucleotides are TGTGCCAGCAGTTCCCGGGACAGCCATAATTCACCCCTCCACTTT. This sequence encodes CASSSRDSHNSPLHF. V gene TRBV6-5 combines with J gene TRBJ1-6; 7 positions agree with TRBD1. The J segment lost 5 bases and the V segment lost 4 bases, leaving 5 bases of the junction unmatched. The length of the CDR3 is 15 residues. Looked up from germline, CDR1 is MNHEY and CDR2 is SVGAGI.